The entry below describes one T cell receptor (beta chain). CDR1 LNHDA and CDR2 SQIVND come from the germline V gene (reference sequence). CDR3 size: 15 residues. Trimming removed 3 bases at V and 5 bases at J, with 13 bases between. The data belong to a study of blood T cell repertoires in COVID-19. Original processing notes: Nucleated cell counts were estimated from reference gene primer amplification. Measured with immunoSEQ multiplex PCR; TCRdb has only the in-frame clones, and not every one. V, J and clone size were drawn from that table, and D and trimming were deduced from the DNA. In the table there are tens of thousands of clones, 75% to 85% of which are singletons.

The rearrangement uses TRBV19 and TRBJ2-2; D possibly corresponds to TRBD1 (6 bases). The TCR sequence derives from a woman of 80 years or more with acute or convalescent COVID-19. Sequencing was done on a sample of peripheral blood. The CDR3 is CASSMGNRETGELFF. The CDR3 bases are TGTGCCAGTAGTATGGGGAACAGGGAAACCGGGGAGCTGTTTTTT.